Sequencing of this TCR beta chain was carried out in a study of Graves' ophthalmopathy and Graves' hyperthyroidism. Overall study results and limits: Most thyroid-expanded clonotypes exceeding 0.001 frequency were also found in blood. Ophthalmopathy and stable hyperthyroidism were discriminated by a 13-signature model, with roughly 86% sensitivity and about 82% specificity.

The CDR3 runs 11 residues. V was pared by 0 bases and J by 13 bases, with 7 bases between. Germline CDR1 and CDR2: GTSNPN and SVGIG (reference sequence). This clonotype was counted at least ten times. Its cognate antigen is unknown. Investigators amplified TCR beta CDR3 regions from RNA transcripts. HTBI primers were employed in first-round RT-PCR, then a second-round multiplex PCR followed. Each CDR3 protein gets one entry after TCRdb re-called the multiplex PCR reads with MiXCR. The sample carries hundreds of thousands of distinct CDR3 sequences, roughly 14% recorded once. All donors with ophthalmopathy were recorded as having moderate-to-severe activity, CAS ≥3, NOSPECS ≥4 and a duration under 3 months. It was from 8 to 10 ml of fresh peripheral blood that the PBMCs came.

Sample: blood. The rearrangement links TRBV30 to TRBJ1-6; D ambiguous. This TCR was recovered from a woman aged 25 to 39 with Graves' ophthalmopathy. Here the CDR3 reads CAWSVDPPLHF. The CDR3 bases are TGTGCCTGGAGTGTCGATCCGCCCCTCCACTTT.